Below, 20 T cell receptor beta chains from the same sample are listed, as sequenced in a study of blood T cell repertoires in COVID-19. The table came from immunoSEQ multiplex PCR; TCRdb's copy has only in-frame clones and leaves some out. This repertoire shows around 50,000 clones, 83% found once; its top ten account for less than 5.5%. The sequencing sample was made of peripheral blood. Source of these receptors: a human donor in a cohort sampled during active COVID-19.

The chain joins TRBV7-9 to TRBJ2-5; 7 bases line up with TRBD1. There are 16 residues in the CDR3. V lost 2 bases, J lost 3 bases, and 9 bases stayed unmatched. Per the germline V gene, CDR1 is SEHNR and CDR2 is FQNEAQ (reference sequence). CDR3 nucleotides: TGTGCCAGCAGCTTATACCAACAGGGGACGAAAGAGACCCAGTACTTC. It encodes CASSLYQQGTKETQYF. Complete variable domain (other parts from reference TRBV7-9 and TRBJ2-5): DTGVSQNPRHKITKRGQNVTFRCDPISEHNRLYWYRQTLGQGPEFLTYFQNEAQLEKSRLLSDRFSAERPKGSFSTLEIQRTEQGDSAMYLCASSLYQQGTKETQYFGPGTRLLVL.

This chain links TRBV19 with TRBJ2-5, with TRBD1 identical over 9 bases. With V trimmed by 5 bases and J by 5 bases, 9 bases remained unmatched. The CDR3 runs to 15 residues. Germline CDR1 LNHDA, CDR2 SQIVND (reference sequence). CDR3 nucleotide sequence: TGTGCCAGTAGTCCGCGGGACAGGGTGGAGGAGACCCAGTACTTC. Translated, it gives CASSPRDRVEETQYF. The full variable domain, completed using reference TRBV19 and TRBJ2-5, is DGGITQSPKYLFRKEGQNVTLSCEQNLNHDAMYWYRQDPGQGLRLIYYSQIVNDFQKGDIAEGYSVSREKKESFPLTVTSAQKNPTAFYLCASSPRDRVEETQYFGPGTRLLVL.

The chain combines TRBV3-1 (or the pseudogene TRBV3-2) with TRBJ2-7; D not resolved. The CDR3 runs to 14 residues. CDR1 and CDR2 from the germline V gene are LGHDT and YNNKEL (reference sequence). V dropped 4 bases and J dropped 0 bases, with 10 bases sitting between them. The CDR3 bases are TGTGCCAGCAGCCTAGGAGTAGGCTCCTACGAGCAGTACTTC. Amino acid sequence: CASSLGVGSYEQYF.

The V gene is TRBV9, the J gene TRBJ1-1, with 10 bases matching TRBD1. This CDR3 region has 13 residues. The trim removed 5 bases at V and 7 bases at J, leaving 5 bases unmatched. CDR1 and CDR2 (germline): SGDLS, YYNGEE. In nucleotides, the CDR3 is TGTGCCAGCAGAGGACAGGGGGTCCTTGAAGCTTTCTTT. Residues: CASRGQGVLEAFF. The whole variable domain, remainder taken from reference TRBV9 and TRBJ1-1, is DSGVTQTPKHLITATGQRVTLRCSPRSGDLSVYWYQQSLDQGLQFLIQYYNGEERAKGNILERFSAQQFPDLHSELNLSSLELGDSALYFCASRGQGVLEAFFGQGTRLTVV.

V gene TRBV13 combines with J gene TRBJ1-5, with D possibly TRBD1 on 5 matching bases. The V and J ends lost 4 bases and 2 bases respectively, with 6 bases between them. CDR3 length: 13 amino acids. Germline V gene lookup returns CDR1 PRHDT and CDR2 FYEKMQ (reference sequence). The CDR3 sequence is CASSSRGNQPQHF. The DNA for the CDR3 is TGTGCCAGCAGCTCCAGGGGCAATCAGCCCCAGCATTTT.

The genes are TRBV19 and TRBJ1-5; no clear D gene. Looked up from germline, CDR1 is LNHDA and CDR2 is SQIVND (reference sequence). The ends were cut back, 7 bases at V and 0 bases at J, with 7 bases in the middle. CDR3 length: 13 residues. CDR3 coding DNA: TGTGCCAGTAAACGGGATAGCAATCAGCCCCAGCATTTT. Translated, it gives CASKRDSNQPQHF.

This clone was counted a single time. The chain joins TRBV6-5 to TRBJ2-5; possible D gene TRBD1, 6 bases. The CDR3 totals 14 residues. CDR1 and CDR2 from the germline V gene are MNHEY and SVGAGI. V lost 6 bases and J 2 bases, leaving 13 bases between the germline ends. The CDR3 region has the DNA TGTGCCAGCAGCCGCTCTCAGGGGCAAGAGACCCAGTACTTC. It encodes CASSRSQGQETQYF.

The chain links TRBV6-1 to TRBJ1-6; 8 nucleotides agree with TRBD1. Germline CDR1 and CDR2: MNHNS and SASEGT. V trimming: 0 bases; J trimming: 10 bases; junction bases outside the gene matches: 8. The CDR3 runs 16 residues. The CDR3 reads CASSEASDRASSPLHF. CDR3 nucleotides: TGTGCCAGCAGTGAAGCGTCGGACAGGGCCAGCTCACCCCTCCACTTT.

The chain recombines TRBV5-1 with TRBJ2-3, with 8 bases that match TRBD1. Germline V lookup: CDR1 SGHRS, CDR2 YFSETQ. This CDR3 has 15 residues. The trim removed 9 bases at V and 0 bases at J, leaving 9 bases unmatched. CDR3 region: CATQFTGGSTDTQYF. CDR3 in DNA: TGCGCCACCCAGTTCACAGGGGGTAGCACAGATACGCAGTATTTT.

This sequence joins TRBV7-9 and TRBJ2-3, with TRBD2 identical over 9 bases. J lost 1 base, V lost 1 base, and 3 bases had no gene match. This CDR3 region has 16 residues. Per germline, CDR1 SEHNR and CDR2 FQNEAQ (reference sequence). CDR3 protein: CASSLVVAGGTDTQYF. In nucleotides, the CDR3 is TGTGCCAGCAGCTTAGTTGTAGCGGGGGGCACAGATACGCAGTATTTT.

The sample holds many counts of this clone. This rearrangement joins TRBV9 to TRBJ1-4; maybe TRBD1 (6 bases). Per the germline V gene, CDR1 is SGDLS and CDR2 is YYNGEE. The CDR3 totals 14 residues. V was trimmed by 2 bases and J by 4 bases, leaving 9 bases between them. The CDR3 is CASSVGGLNEKLFF. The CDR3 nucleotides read TGTGCCAGCAGCGTCGGGGGGCTTAATGAAAAACTGTTTTTT.

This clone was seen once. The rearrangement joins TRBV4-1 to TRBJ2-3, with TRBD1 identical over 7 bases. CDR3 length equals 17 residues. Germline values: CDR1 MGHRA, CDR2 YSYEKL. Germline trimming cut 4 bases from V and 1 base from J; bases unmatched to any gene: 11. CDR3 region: CASSPPRQGRGTDTQYF. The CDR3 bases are TGCGCCAGCAGCCCGCCAAGACAGGGACGAGGCACAGATACGCAGTATTTT.

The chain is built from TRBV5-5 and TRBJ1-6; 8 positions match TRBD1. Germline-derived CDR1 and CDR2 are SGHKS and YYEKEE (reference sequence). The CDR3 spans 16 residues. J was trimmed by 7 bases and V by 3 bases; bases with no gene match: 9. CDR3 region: CASSSQGAEVNSPLHF. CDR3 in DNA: TGTGCCAGCAGCTCGCAGGGGGCGGAGGTGAATTCACCCCTCCACTTT.

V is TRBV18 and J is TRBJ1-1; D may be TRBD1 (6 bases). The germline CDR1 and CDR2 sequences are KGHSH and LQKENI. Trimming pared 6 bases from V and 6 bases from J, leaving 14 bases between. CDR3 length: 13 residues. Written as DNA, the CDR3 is TGTGCCAGCTCTCCCGACAGGATCTCTGAAGCTTTCTTT. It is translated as CASSPDRISEAFF.

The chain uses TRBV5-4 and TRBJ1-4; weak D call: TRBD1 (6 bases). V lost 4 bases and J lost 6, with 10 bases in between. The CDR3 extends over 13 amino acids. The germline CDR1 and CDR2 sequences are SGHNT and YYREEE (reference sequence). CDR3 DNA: TGTGCCAGCAGCCAGGGGTTGGATGAAAAACTGTTTTTT. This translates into CASSQGLDEKLFF.

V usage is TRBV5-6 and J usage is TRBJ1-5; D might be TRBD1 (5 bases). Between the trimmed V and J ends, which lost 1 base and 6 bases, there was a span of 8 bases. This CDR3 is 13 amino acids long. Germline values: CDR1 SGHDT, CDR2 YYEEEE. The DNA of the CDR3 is TGTGCCAGCAGCTTGAGGGGAAGTCAGCCCCAGCATTTT. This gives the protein CASSLRGSQPQHF. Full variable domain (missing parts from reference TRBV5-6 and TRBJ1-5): DAGVTQSPTHLIKTRGQQVTLRCSPKSGHDTVSWYQQALGQGPQFIFQYYEEEERQRGNFPDRFSGHQFPNYSSELNVNALLLGDSALYLCASSLRGSQPQHFGDGTRLSIL.

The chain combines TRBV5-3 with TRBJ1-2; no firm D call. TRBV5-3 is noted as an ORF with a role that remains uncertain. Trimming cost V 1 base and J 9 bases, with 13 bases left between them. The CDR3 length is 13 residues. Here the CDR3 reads CARSLLRAFSYTF. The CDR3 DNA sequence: TGTGCCAGAAGCTTGTTGAGGGCTTTCAGCTACACCTTC.

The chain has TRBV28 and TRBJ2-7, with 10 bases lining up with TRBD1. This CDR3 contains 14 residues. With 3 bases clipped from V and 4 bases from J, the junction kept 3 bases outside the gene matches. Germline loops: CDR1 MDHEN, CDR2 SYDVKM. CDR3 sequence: CASSLDRGRYEQYF. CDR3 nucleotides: TGTGCCAGCAGTTTGGACAGGGGGAGGTACGAGCAGTACTTC.

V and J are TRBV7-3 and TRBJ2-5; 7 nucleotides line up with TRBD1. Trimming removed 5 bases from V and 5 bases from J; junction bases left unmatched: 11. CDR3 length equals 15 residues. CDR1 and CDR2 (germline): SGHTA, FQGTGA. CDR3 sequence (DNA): TGTGCCAGCAGCCTCCAGCCGGGACAGATGGAGACCCAGTACTTC. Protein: CASSLQPGQMETQYF.

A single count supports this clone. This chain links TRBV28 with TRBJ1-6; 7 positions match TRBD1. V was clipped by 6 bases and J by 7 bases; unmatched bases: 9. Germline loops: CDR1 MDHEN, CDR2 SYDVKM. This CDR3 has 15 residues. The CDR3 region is CASRPTGFRNSPLHF. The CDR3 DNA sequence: TGTGCCAGCAGACCGACAGGGTTTAGAAATTCACCCCTCCACTTT.